Below are 3 T cell receptor beta chains sequenced from a single sample in a study of blood T cell repertoires in COVID-19. TCRdb keeps only in-frame clones here, not all; method: immunoSEQ multiplex PCR. The table shows 250,000 or so clones, with nearly 90% occurring only once. Sequencing was carried out using peripheral blood. The receptors stem from a man aged 18-30 years with active or convalescent COVID-19.

The chain carries TRBV28 and TRBJ2-7, with a tentative D call TRBD2 (6 bases). Looked up from germline, CDR1 is MDHEN and CDR2 is SYDVKM. CDR3 length: 13 residues. The V end was cut by 4 bases, the J end by 6 bases, with 13 bases between. This chain's CDR3 is CASSSRWRGEQYF. CDR3 bases: TGTGCCAGCAGTTCCCGGTGGAGGGGCGAGCAGTACTTC.

The CDR3 nucleotides are TGTGCCAGCAGCTCTCCACCTGGCAGGGGGAGCAATCAGCCCCAGCATTTT. It specifies CASSSPPGRGSNQPQHF. The chain couples TRBV7-2 to TRBJ1-5, with 7 positions matching TRBD1. The CDR3 is 17 amino acids. Per germline, CDR1 SGHTA and CDR2 FQGNSA. The V and J ends lost 4 bases and 1 base, in that order; junction bases with no gene match: 10.

The chain couples TRBV14 to TRBJ2-5; 7 bases are a match to TRBD1. Germline V gives CDR1 SGHDN, CDR2 FVKESK. This CDR3 region has 16 residues. With 4 bases clipped from V and 2 bases from J, the junction kept 10 bases outside the gene matches. The CDR3 DNA reads as TGTGCCAGCAGCCTCGGGACAGCCAAACATCAAGAGACCCAGTACTTC. Translating it yields CASSLGTAKHQETQYF.